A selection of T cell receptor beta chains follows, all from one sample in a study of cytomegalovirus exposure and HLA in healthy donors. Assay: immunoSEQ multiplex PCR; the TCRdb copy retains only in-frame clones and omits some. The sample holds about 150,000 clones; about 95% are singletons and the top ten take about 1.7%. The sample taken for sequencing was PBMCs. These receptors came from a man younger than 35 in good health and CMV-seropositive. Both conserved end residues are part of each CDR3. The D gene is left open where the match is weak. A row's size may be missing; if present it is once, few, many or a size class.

CDR3nt: TGTGCCAGCAGCCTAACGGGAGTAGAAGGAGATACGCAGTATTTT
CDR3aa: CASSLTGVEGDTQYF
abundance: -
d_gene: -
j_gene: TRBJ2-3
v_gene: TRBV28

CDR3nt: TGTGCCAGCAGCTTTCCGACAGGCCTCTCTGGAAACACCATATATTTT
CDR3aa: CASSFPTGLSGNTIYF
abundance: -
d_gene: -
j_gene: TRBJ1-3
v_gene: TRBV7-4

CDR3nt: TGTGCCAGCAGACCTAGCGGGGGTCAAGAGACCCAGTACTTC
CDR3aa: CASRPSGGQETQYF
abundance: -
d_gene: TRBD2
j_gene: TRBJ2-5
v_gene: TRBV28

CDR3nt: TGCGCCAGCAGCCAAGAGATGGGGACAGGGTACAATGAGCAGTTCTTC
CDR3aa: CASSQEMGTGYNEQFF
abundance: once
d_gene: TRBD1
j_gene: TRBJ2-1
v_gene: TRBV4-1

CDR3nt: TGTGCCAGCAGCTTGGGCCGGGACAGGCAAGAGACCCAGTACTTC
CDR3aa: CASSLGRDRQETQYF
abundance: -
d_gene: TRBD1
j_gene: TRBJ2-5
v_gene: TRBV5-4

CDR3nt: TGTGCCAGCAGGGTAGCGGGAGGGCCCTACGAGCAGTACTTC
CDR3aa: CASRVAGGPYEQYF
abundance: -
d_gene: TRBD2
j_gene: TRBJ2-7
v_gene: TRBV27

CDR3nt: TGTGCCAGCGCCAGACAGAGAAGTCCTAACTATGGCTACACCTTC
CDR3aa: CASARQRSPNYGYTF
abundance: -
d_gene: -
j_gene: TRBJ1-2
v_gene: TRBV2

CDR3nt: TGTGCCAGTAGTCTAAGACTAGGTCGCACAGATACGCAGTATTTT
CDR3aa: CASSLRLGRTDTQYF
abundance: -
d_gene: -
j_gene: TRBJ2-3
v_gene: TRBV19

CDR3nt: TGCAGCGTTGAGAAACTAGCGGGGGCCTACGAGCAGTACTTC
CDR3aa: CSVEKLAGAYEQYF
abundance: once
d_gene: TRBD2
j_gene: TRBJ2-7
v_gene: TRBV29-1

CDR3nt: TGTGCCAGCAGCTTCTATGGACAGGGCGACGAAAAACTGTTTTTT
CDR3aa: CASSFYGQGDEKLFF
abundance: -
d_gene: TRBD1
j_gene: TRBJ1-4
v_gene: TRBV5-4

CDR3nt: TGTGCCAGCTCACCAAAACTCACAGATACGCAGTATTTT
CDR3aa: CASSPKLTDTQYF
abundance: -
d_gene: -
j_gene: TRBJ2-3
v_gene: TRBV18

CDR3nt: TGTGCCAGCAGCCAAAAAAGGCGGCAGGGTTACGAGCAGTACTTC
CDR3aa: CASSQKRRQGYEQYF
abundance: once
d_gene: -
j_gene: TRBJ2-7
v_gene: TRBV14

CDR3nt: TGTGCCAGCAGCGTCGGCGGGAGGAACTACGAGCAGTACTTC
CDR3aa: CASSVGGRNYEQYF
abundance: once
d_gene: TRBD2
j_gene: TRBJ2-7
v_gene: TRBV9

CDR3nt: TGTGCCAGCAGCTTAATCCCGGACAGCTCCTACGAGCAGTACTTC
CDR3aa: CASSLIPDSSYEQYF
abundance: once
d_gene: -
j_gene: TRBJ2-7
v_gene: TRBV7-3

CDR3nt: TGTGCCAGTAGTAGAGACAGGGGGTATCAGCCCCAGCATTTT
CDR3aa: CASSRDRGYQPQHF
abundance: -
d_gene: TRBD1
j_gene: TRBJ1-5
v_gene: TRBV19

CDR3nt: TGTGCCAGCAGCGAAGTGGGGAGGACCGGGGAGCTGTTTTTT
CDR3aa: CASSEVGRTGELFF
abundance: -
d_gene: -
j_gene: TRBJ2-2
v_gene: TRBV5-6

CDR3nt: TGTGCCAGCAGCTTTAGGTCGCCAGGGGCAGATACGCAGTATTTT
CDR3aa: CASSFRSPGADTQYF
abundance: -
d_gene: -
j_gene: TRBJ2-3
v_gene: TRBV5-4

CDR3nt: TGTGCCAGCACGAGGGTACAGGGGGCAGGGGAAAAACTGTTTTTT
CDR3aa: CASTRVQGAGEKLFF
abundance: -
d_gene: TRBD1
j_gene: TRBJ1-4
v_gene: TRBV2

CDR3nt: TGTGCCAGCAGTGAAGGACACTTTAACACTGAAGCTTTCTTT
CDR3aa: CASSEGHFNTEAFF
abundance: -
d_gene: -
j_gene: TRBJ1-1
v_gene: TRBV25-1

CDR3nt: TGTGCCAGCAGCTACGCCGGGGGTAGCGGTCCTTATTACGAGCAGTACTTC
CDR3aa: CASSYAGGSGPYYEQYF
abundance: -
d_gene: -
j_gene: TRBJ2-7
v_gene: TRBV5-8

CDR3nt: TGTGCCAGCAGCCTAAGACTAGGAGAGACCCAGTACTTC
CDR3aa: CASSLRLGETQYF
abundance: -
d_gene: -
j_gene: TRBJ2-5
v_gene: TRBV14

CDR3nt: TGTGCCACCCCACAATTCGGGGAGGAGTGGGATGAGCAGTTCTTC
CDR3aa: CATPQFGEEWDEQFF
abundance: -
d_gene: -
j_gene: TRBJ2-1
v_gene: TRBV7-9

CDR3nt: TGTGCCAGCAGCTTAGGGACCGGGACAGGGGGGTTCTTC
CDR3aa: CASSLGTGTGGFF
abundance: -
d_gene: TRBD1
j_gene: TRBJ2-1
v_gene: TRBV7-9

CDR3nt: TGTGCCAGCAGCCAAGAGAGGGGGGGGAGGACCGCAACTAATGAAAAACTGTTTTTT
CDR3aa: CASSQERGGRTATNEKLFF
abundance: -
d_gene: -
j_gene: TRBJ1-4
v_gene: TRBV4-2

CDR3nt: TGTGCCAGCAGTGAAGCGTGGACGGGGGGCCCGAACACTGAAGCTTTCTTT
CDR3aa: CASSEAWTGGPNTEAFF
abundance: -
d_gene: -
j_gene: TRBJ1-1
v_gene: TRBV6-1

CDR3nt: TGTGCCAGCGCCGACAGGGATGCGAACACCGGGGAGCTGTTTTTT
CDR3aa: CASADRDANTGELFF
abundance: -
d_gene: TRBD1
j_gene: TRBJ2-2
v_gene: TRBV6-1

CDR3nt: TGCAGCGTTTTCGGGACAGGGAGCTCCTACGAGCAGTACTTC
CDR3aa: CSVFGTGSSYEQYF
abundance: -
d_gene: TRBD1
j_gene: TRBJ2-7
v_gene: TRBV29-1

CDR3nt: TGCGCCAGCAGCTTGGCCACAGGGGGCTCTTTAAGCTCCTACAATGAGCAGTTCTTC
CDR3aa: CASSLATGGSLSSYNEQFF
abundance: -
d_gene: TRBD1
j_gene: TRBJ2-1
v_gene: TRBV5-1

CDR3nt: TGTGCCAGCAGTGAGGTGGCAGGGCAAGAGACCCAGTACTTC
CDR3aa: CASSEVAGQETQYF
abundance: -
d_gene: -
j_gene: TRBJ2-5
v_gene: TRBV2

CDR3nt: TGCGCCAGCAGCACGGGACTAGCGAATCCCTACAATGAGCAGTTCTTC
CDR3aa: CASSTGLANPYNEQFF
abundance: -
d_gene: TRBD2
j_gene: TRBJ2-1
v_gene: TRBV5-1

CDR3nt: TGTGCCAGCAGCTTGACCAGACAGGGGAATGAAAAACTGTTTTTT
CDR3aa: CASSLTRQGNEKLFF
abundance: -
d_gene: TRBD1
j_gene: TRBJ1-4
v_gene: TRBV5-5

CDR3nt: TGCGCCAGCAGCTTTGCACAGGGGGCCAGCGCCTACGAGCAGTACTTC
CDR3aa: CASSFAQGASAYEQYF
abundance: -
d_gene: TRBD1
j_gene: TRBJ2-7
v_gene: TRBV5-1

CDR3nt: TGCGCCAGCAGCTTGGTGGTGGTGGAGGGCACAGATACGCAGTATTTT
CDR3aa: CASSLVVVEGTDTQYF
abundance: -
d_gene: -
j_gene: TRBJ2-3
v_gene: TRBV5-1

CDR3nt: TGTGCCAGCAGCTTCGGGGGACTAGCGGCGTACCCGAACACCGGGGAGCTGTTTTTT
CDR3aa: CASSFGGLAAYPNTGELFF
abundance: -
d_gene: TRBD2
j_gene: TRBJ2-2
v_gene: TRBV5-6

CDR3nt: TGTGCCAGCAGCCTCGCACTCGGTTGGGAGCAGTTCTTC
CDR3aa: CASSLALGWEQFF
abundance: -
d_gene: -
j_gene: TRBJ2-1
v_gene: TRBV5-6

CDR3nt: TGTGCCAGCAGCTTGAGGGCAGGGGGGTCCGAGACCCAGTACTTC
CDR3aa: CASSLRAGGSETQYF
abundance: -
d_gene: -
j_gene: TRBJ2-5
v_gene: TRBV5-6

CDR3nt: TGTGCCAGCAGCTTCTACCCCGGGACAGGGGAAAATGAAAAACTGTTTTTT
CDR3aa: CASSFYPGTGENEKLFF
abundance: -
d_gene: TRBD1
j_gene: TRBJ1-4
v_gene: TRBV5-6

CDR3nt: TGTGCCAGCAGCGTAATGGCACCCGGGACTAGCGGGACGAACACCGGGGAGCTGTTTTTT
CDR3aa: CASSVMAPGTSGTNTGELFF
abundance: -
d_gene: TRBD2
j_gene: TRBJ2-2
v_gene: TRBV9

CDR3nt: TGTGCCAGCAGTTCCGGGACTAGCCTCAATGAGCAGTTCTTC
CDR3aa: CASSSGTSLNEQFF
abundance: -
d_gene: TRBD2
j_gene: TRBJ2-1
v_gene: TRBV28

CDR3nt: TGTGCCAGCAGCACCCTGACAGGGGGGGGAGAGACCCAGTACTTC
CDR3aa: CASSTLTGGGETQYF
abundance: -
d_gene: TRBD1
j_gene: TRBJ2-5
v_gene: TRBV5-6

CDR3nt: TGTGCCAGCAGCCCACTAGCAACTAATGAAAAACTGTTTTTT
CDR3aa: CASSPLATNEKLFF
abundance: -
d_gene: -
j_gene: TRBJ1-4
v_gene: TRBV7-9